The text below deals with one T cell receptor beta chain. As yet, its antigen is unknown. This sample stems from a study of cytomegalovirus exposure and HLA in healthy donors. As for the study in general: In terms of ancestry, the Caucasian-associated cluster contained 80% to 90% of the approximately 400 genotyped donors.

Points from the study as a whole: Through in vitro validation, a few CMV-associated chains were shown to be specific for CMV antigens.

Nominally healthy donors provided the samples, though records likely missed some immune exposures. CDR1 and CDR2 from the germline V gene are MNHEY and SVGAGI. The CDR3 length is 15 residues. V dropped 5 bases and J dropped 1; count of bases not matched to a gene: 5. PCR amplification relied on 60 Vbeta primers (plus 13 Jbeta primers). Assay: immunoSEQ multiplex PCR; the TCRdb copy retains only in-frame clones and omits some. Here the sample spans approximately 110,000 clones, 65% to 80% being singletons. The source is a human donor in good health. The V call is TRBV6-5, the J call TRBJ2-7; 10 bases are shared with TRBD1. The sequencing input was PBMCs. In nucleotides, the CDR3 is TGTGCCAGCAGTCAGCCGGGACAGGGGTCCTACGAGCAGTACTTC. Its translation: CASSQPGQGSYEQYF.